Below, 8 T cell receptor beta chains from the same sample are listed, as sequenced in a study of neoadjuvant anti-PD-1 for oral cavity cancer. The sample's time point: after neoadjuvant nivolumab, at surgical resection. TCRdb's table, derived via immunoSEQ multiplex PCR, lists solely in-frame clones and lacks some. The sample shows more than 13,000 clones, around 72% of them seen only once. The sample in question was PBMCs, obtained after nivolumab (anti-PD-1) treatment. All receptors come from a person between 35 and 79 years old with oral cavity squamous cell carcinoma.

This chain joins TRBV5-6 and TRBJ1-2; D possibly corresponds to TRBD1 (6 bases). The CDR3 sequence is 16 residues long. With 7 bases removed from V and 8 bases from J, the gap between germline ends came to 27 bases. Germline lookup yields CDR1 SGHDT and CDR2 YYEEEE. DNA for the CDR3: TGTGCCAGCTTGTGGACAGCCGCTCCAAACCGTCTCGGCTACACCTTC. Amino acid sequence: CASLWTAAPNRLGYTF.

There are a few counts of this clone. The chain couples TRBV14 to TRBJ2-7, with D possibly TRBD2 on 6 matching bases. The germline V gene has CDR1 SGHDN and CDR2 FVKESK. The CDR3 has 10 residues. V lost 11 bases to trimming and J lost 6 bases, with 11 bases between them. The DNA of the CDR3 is TGTGCCGGGAGGAGGGCCGAGCAGTACTTC. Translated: CAGRRAEQYF.

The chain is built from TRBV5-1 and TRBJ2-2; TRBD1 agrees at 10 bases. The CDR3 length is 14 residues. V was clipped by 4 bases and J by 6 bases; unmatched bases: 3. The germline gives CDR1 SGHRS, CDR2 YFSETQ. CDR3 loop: CASSRDRGSGELFF. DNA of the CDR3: TGCGCCAGCAGCAGGGACAGGGGATCCGGGGAGCTGTTTTTT.

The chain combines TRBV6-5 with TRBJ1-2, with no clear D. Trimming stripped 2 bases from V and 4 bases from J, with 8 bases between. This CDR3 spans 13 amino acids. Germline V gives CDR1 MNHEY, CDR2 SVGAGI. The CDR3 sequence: CASSYRESYGYTF. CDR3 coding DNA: TGTGCCAGCAGTTACAGGGAGTCCTATGGCTACACCTTC.

The CDR3 region is CASSVGALGVGDNEQYF. The CDR3 nucleotides are TGTGCCAGCAGCGTAGGGGCCTTAGGAGTAGGAGACAACGAGCAGTACTTC. V gene TRBV9 combines with J gene TRBJ2-7; D not certain. Germline CDR1 and CDR2: SGDLS and YYNGEE. Trimming stripped 0 bases from V and 5 bases from J, with 21 bases between. There are 17 residues in the CDR3.

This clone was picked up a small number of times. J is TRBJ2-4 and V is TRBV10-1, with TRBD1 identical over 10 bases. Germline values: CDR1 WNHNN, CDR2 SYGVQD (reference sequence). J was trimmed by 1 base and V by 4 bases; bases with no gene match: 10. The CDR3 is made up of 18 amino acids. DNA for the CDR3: TGCGCCAGCAGTGCGAGGGGGGGACAGGGGATCGCCAAAAACATTCAGTACTTC. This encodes CASSARGGQGIAKNIQYF.

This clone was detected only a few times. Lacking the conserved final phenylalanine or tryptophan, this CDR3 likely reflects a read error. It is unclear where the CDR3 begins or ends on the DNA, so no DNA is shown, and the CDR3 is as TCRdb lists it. The CDR3 reads CASIVKGLD. V is TRBV27 and J is TRBJ2-7. The CDR3 spans 9 amino acids, including both terminal residues. Germline V gene sequence: CDR1 MNHEY, CDR2 SMNVEV (reference sequence).

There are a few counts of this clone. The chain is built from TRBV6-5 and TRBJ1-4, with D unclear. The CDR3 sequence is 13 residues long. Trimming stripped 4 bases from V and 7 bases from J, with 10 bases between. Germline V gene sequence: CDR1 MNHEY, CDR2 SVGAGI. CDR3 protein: CASSFSRAEKLFF. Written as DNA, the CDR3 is TGTGCCAGCAGTTTTTCACGGGCTGAAAAACTGTTTTTT.